The T cell receptor beta chain described here comes from a study of blood T cell repertoires in COVID-19. Study background: Samples taken during acute and convalescent COVID-19 were collected in the United States, Italy and Spain.

Those enrolled in Seattle joined during active infection and were followed longitudinally afterward. V was pared by 4 bases and J by 4 bases, with 10 bases of the junction left unmatched. The length of the CDR3 is 16 residues. From germline, CDR1 is ENHRY and CDR2 SYGVKD. Per the authors' pipeline: For nucleated cells, counts were estimated from reference gene primer amplification. Measured with immunoSEQ multiplex PCR; TCRdb has only the in-frame clones, and not every one. V, J and clone size derive from that table, while D and trimming were established from the DNA sequence. The sample lists some 240,000 clones; approximately 85% were seen once.

This receptor was identified in a woman in her 70s with COVID-19, enrolled during active disease. The rearrangement joins TRBV10-3 to TRBJ1-1; TRBD1 agrees at 9 bases. Sequences were obtained from peripheral blood. In nucleotides, the CDR3 is TGTGCCATCAGTGCGGGACAGGGAGGGTTGGGCACTGAAGCTTTCTTT. It yields the protein CAISAGQGGLGTEAFF.